This T cell receptor (beta chain) was recovered during a study of metastatic and nonmetastatic thyroid tumors. Every patient underwent thyroid surgery untreated. In the original workflow: A classifier for distant metastasis in papillary thyroid cancer was constructed using CDR3 differences observed across clinicopathological groups. TCRdb re-called clones via MiXCR from the PCR reads. The V and J calls reflect TCRdb's pipeline rather than the authors' work. This sample has roughly 30,000 clones, with under 20% found just once. V gave up 4 bases and J gave up 8 bases; unmatched junction bases: 5. Germline values: CDR1 MRHNA, CDR2 SNTAGT. The CDR3 extends over 13 amino acids.

The sample consisted of blood. This clonotype was sampled from a female donor with papillary thyroid cancer or a benign thyroid nodule (not recorded which). Some clones in this sample may be carry-over from other donors' samples. V usage is TRBV6-4 and J usage is TRBJ2-3; 8 bases line up with TRBD2. The CDR3, as DNA: TGTGCCAGCAGTGTCCAAGCGGGAGCTACGCAGTATTTT. Translating gives CASSVQAGATQYF.